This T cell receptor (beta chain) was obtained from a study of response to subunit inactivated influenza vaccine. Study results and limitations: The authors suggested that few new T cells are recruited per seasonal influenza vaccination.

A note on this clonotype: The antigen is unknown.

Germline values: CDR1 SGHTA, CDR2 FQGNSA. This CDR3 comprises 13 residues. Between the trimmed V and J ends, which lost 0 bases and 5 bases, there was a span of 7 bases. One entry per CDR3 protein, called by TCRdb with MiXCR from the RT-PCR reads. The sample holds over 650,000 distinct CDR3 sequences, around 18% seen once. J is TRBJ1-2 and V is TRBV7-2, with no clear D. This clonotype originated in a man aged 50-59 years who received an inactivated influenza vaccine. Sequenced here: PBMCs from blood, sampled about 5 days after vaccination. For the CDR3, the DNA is TGTGCCAGCAGCTTAGCGCTCGGGTATGGCTACACCTTC. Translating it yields CASSLALGYGYTF.